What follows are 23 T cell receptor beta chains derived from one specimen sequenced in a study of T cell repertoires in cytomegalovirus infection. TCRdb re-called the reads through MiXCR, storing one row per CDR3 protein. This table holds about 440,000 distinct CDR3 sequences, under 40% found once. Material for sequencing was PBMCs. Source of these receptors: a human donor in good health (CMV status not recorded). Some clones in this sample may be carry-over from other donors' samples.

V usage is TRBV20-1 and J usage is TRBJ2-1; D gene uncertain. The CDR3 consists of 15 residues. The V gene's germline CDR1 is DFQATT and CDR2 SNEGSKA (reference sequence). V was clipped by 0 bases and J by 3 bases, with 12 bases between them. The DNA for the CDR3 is TGCAGTGCTAGAGAGAGTTCGGGCCGCTACAATGAGCAGTTCTTC. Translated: CSARESSGRYNEQFF.

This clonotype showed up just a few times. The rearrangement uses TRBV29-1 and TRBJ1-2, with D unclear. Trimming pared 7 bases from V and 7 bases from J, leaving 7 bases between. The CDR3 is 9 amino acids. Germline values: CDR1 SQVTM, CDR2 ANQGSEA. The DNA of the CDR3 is TGCAGCGCCGAGGGTGGCTACACCTTC. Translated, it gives CSAEGGYTF.

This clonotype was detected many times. CDR3 DNA sequence: TGTGCCAGCAGACGGACCCAAAGCTCCTACGAGCAGTACTTC. Translation: CASRRTQSSYEQYF. The chain joins TRBV6-2 or TRBV6-3 to TRBJ2-7, with D unresolved. Germline-derived CDR1 and CDR2 are MNHEY and SVGEGT. The CDR3 totals 14 residues. V lost 6 bases, J lost 0 bases, and 12 bases lay in between.

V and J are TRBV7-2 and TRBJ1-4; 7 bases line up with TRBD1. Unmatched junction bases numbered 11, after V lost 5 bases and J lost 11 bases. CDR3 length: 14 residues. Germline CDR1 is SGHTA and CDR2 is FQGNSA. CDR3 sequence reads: CASSQRQGMEKLFF. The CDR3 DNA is TGTGCCAGCAGCCAACGACAGGGAATGGAGAAACTGTTTTTT.

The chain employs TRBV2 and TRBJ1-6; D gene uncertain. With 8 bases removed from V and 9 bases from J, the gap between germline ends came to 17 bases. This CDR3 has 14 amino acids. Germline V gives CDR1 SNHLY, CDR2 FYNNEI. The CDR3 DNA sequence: TGTGCCAGCGGTTTTGAGGGAGAGGGTTCACCCCTCCACTTT. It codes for CASGFEGEGSPLHF.

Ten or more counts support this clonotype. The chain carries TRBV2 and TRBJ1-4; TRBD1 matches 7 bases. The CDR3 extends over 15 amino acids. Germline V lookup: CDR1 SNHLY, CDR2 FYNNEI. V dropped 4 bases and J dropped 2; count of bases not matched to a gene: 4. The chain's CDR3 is CASSADRTTNEKLFF. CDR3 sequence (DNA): TGTGCCAGCAGTGCGGACAGGACGACTAATGAAAAACTGTTTTTT.

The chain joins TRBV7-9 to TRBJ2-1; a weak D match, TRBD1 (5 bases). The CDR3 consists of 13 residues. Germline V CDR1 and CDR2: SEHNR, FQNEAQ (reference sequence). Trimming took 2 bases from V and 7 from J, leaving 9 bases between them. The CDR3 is CASSLTGANEQFF. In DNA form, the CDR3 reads TGTGCCAGCAGCTTAACAGGTGCTAATGAGCAGTTCTTC.

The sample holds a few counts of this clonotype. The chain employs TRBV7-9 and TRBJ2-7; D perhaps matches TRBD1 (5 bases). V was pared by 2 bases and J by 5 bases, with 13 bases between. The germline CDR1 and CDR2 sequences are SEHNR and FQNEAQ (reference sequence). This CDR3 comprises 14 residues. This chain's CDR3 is CASSLPGNSHEQYF. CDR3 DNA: TGTGCCAGCAGCTTACCAGGGAATTCTCACGAGCAGTACTTC. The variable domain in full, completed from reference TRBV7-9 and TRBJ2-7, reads DTGVSQNPRHKITKRGQNVTFRCDPISEHNRLYWYRQTLGQGPEFLTYFQNEAQLEKSRLLSDRFSAERPKGSFSTLEIQRTEQGDSAMYLCASSLPGNSHEQYFGPGTRLTVT.

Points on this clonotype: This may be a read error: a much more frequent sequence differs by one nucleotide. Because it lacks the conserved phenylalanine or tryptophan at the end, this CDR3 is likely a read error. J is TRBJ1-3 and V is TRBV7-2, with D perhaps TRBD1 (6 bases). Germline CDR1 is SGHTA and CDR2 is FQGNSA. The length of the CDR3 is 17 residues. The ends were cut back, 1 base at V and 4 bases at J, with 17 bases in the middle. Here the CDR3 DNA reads TGTGCCAGCAGCTTAGGCAGGCGGGGGCCGGTGGGAAACACCATATATATT. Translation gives CASSLGRRGPVGNTIYI.

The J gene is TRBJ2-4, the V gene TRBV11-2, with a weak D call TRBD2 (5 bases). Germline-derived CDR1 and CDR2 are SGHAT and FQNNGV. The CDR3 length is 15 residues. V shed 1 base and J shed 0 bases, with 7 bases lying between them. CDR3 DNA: TGTGCCAGCAGCTTAGGGGAGATAGCCAAAAACATTCAGTACTTC. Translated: CASSLGEIAKNIQYF.

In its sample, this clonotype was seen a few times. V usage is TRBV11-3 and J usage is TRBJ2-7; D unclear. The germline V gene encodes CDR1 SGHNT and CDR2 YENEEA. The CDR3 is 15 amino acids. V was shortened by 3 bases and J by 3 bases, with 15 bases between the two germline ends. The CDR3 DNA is TGTGCCAGCAGCTTTCCGGCTCCCTCCTACTACGAGCAGTACTTC. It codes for CASSFPAPSYYEQYF.

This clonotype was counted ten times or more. The CDR3 here is CASSSAQGVGNSPLHF. DNA for the CDR3: TGTGCCAGCAGCTCGGCGCAGGGGGTAGGGAATTCACCCCTCCACTTT. V is TRBV12-3 or TRBV12-4 and J is TRBJ1-6, with TRBD1 identical over 7 bases. V gave up 6 bases and J gave up 7 bases; unmatched junction bases: 12. The CDR3 totals 16 residues.

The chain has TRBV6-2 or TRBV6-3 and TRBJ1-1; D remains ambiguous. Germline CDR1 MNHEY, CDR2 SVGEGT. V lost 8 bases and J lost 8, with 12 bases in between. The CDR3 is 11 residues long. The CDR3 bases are TGTGCCAGCCAACATTTTAACGAAGCTTTCTTT. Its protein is CASQHFNEAFF.

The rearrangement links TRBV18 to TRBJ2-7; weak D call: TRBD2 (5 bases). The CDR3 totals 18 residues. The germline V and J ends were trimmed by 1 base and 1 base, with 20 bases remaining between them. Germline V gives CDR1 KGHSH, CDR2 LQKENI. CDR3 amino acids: CASSPLTPTSRGSYEQYF. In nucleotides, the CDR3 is TGTGCCAGCTCACCACTGACCCCAACCTCTCGAGGGTCCTACGAGCAGTACTTC.

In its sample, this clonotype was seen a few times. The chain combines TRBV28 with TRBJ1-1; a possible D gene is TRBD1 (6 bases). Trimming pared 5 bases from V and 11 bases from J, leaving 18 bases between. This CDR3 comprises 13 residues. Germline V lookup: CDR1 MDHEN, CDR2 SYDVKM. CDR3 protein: CASSGLGQLGAFF. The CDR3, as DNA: TGTGCCAGCAGTGGGTTAGGACAGCTGGGTGCTTTCTTT.

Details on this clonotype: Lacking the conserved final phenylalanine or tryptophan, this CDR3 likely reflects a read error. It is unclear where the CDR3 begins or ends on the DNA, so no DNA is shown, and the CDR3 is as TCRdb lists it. The chain's CDR3 is CASSIQGAEGLL. This chain connects TRBV7-4 to TRBJ2-1; the DNA was not compared with TRBD1, the D call given in the table. Per the germline V gene, CDR1 is SGHVT and CDR2 is SQSDAQ. The CDR3 extends over 12 residues, inclusive of both ends.

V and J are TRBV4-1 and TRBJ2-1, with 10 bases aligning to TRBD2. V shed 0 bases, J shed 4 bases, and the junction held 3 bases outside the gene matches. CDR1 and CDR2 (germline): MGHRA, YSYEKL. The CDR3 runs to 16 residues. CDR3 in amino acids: CASSQEPSGGYNEQFF. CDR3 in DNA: TGCGCCAGCAGCCAAGAGCCTAGCGGGGGATACAATGAGCAGTTCTTC.

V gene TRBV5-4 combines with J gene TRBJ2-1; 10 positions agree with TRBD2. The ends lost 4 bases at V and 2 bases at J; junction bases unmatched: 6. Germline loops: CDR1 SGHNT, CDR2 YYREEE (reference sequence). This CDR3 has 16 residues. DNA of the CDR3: TGTGCCAGCAGCCAACAAGCGGGGGGGACCTACAATGAGCAGTTCTTC. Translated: CASSQQAGGTYNEQFF.

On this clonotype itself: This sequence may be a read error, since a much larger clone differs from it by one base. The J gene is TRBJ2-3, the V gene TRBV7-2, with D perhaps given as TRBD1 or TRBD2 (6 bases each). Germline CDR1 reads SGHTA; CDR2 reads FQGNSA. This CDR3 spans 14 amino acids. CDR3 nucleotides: TGTGCCAGCCGCTTAGGAGGGGGGTGGGATACGCAGTATTTT. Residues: CASRLGGGWDTQYF.

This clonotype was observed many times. CDR3 nucleotide sequence: TGTGCCAGCAGTCTCCAGGGAGGGGGCTCTGGAAACACCATATATTTT. It is translated as CASSLQGGGSGNTIYF. The chain is built from TRBV12-3 or TRBV12-4 and TRBJ1-3; a weak D match, TRBD1 (6 bases). Trimming removed 5 bases at V and 0 bases at J, with 14 bases between. The length of the CDR3 is 16 residues.

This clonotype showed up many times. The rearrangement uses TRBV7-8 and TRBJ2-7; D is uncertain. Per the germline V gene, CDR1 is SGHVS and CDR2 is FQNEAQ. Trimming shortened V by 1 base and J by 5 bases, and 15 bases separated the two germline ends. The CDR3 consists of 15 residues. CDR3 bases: TGTGCCAGCAGCTTAGTGGCGCGGCCAAGCAACGAGCAGTACTTC. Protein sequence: CASSLVARPSNEQYF.

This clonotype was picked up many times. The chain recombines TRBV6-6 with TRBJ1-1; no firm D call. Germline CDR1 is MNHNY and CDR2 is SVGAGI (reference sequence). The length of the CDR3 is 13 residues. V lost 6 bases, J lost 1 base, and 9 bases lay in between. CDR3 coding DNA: TGTGCCAGCAGCCCCTGGGGGAACACTGAAGCTTTCTTT. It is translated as CASSPWGNTEAFF.

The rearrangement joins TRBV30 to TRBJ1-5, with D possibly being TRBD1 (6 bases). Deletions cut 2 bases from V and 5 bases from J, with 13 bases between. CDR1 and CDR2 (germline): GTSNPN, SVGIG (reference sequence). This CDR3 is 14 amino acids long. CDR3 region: CAWSRGGRDQPQHF. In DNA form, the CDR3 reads TGTGCCTGGAGTCGGGGGGGGCGAGATCAGCCCCAGCATTTT.